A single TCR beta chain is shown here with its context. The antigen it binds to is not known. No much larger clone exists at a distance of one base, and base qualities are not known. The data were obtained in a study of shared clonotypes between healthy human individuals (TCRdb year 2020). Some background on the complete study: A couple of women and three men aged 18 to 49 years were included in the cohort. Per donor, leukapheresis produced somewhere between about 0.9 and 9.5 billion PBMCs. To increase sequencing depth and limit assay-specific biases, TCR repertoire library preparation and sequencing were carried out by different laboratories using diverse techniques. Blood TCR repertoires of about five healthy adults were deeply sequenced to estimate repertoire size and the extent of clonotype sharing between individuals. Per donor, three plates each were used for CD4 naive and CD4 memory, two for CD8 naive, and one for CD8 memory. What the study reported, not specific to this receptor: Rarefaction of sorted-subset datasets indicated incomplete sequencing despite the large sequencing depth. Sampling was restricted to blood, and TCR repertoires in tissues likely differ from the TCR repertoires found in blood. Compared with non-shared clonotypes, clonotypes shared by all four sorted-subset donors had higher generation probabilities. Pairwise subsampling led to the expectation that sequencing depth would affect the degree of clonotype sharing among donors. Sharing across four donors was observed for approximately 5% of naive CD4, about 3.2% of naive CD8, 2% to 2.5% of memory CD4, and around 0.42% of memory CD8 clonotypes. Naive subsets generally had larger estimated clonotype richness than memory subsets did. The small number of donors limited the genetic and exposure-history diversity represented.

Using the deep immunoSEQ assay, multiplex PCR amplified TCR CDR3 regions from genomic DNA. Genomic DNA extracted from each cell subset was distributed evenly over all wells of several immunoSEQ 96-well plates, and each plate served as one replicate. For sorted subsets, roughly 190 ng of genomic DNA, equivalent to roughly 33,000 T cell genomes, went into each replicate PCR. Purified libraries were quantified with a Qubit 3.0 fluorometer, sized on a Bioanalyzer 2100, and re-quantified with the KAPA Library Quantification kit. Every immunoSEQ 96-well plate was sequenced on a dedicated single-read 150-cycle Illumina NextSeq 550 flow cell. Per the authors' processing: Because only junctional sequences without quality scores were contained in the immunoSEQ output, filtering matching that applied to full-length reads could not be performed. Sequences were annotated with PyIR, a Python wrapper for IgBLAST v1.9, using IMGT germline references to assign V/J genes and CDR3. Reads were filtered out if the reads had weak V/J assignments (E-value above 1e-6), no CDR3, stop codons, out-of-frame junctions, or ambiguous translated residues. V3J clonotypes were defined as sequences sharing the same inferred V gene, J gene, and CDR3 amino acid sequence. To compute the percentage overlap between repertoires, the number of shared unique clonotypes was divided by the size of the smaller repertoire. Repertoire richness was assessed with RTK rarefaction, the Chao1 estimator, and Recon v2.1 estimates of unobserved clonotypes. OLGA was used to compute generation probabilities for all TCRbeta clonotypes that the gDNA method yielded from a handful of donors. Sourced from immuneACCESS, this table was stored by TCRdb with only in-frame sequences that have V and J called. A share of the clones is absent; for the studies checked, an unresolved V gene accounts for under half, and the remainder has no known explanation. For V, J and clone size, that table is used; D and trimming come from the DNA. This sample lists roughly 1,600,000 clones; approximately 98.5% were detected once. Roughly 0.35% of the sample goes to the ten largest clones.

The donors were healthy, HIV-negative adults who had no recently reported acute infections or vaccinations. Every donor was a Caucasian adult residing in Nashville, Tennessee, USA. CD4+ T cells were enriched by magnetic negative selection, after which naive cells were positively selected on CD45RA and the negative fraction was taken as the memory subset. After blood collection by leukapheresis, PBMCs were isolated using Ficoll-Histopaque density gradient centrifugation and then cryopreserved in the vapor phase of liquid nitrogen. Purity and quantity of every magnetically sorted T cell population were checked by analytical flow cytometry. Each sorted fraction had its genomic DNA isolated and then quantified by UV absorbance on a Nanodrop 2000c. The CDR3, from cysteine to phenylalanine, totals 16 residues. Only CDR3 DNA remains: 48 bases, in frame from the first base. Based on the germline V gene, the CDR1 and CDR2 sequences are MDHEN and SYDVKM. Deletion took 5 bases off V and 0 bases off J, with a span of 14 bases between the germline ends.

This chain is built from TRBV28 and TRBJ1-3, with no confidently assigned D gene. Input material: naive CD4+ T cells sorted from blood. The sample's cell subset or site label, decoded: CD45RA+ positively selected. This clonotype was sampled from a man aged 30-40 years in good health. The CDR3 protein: CASSPDPSLSGNTIYF. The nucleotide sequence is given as TGTGCCAGCAGTCCCGACCCAAGCCTCTCTGGAAACACCATATATTTT.